This T cell receptor (beta chain) appears in the sequencing data of a study of cytomegalovirus exposure and HLA in healthy donors. The wider study: An early release of data contained 70 million to 95 million unique TCRs, which came from HLA-typed donors. Findings and limits, study-wide: For cytomegalovirus status, the classifier reportedly gave diagnoses with high specificity and sensitivity.

Worth noting for this clone: Its target is not known.

The PCR was carried out with 60 Vbeta primers and 13 Jbeta primers. Under the authors' procedure: In a later analysis, the count reached some 83 million unique TCR beta chains, with approximately 11 million shared. Method: immunoSEQ multiplex PCR; TCRdb's copy keeps in-frame clones and lacks some. V, J and clone size are taken as reported in that table, and D and trimming were inferred from the DNA itself. The data hold some 160,000 clones, with around four fifths observed a single time. Sequenced sample: PBMCs. This sequence originates from a male donor in good health and CMV-seronegative.

The CDR3 bases are TGTGCCAGCAGCTTAGGACAGGGGGCCCCCTACGAGCAGTACTTC. Translating it yields CASSLGQGAPYEQYF. This rearrangement joins TRBV11-3 to TRBJ2-7; TRBD1 agrees at 10 bases. The CDR3 totals 15 residues. The junction had 2 bases not matched to a gene; V was cut back by 1 base and J by 2 bases. Germline CDR1 SGHNT, CDR2 YENEEA.